One and the same sample provided the 18 T cell receptor beta chains below, sequenced in a study of tumor-infiltrating lymphocytes in primary liver carcinoma. A primer matching the constant region was used to make TCR beta cDNA from approximately 500 ng of total RNA. Libraries covering TCR beta were generated through three nested multiplex PCR rounds (using a slightly modified ARM-PCR). Investigators reported that the first two PCR rounds, at approximately 11 cycles each, used TRBV1-TRBV30 forward primers with a C-beta reverse primer. TCRdb processed the multiplex PCR reads anew with MiXCR; each CDR3 protein has one entry. The repertoire holds roughly 49,000 distinct CDR3 sequences, around 82% seen once, with 24% in the top ten. Total RNA and DNA came together from roughly 20-30 mg of bulk tissue without cell sorting. Material for sequencing was liver tumor tissue from sampling region 5. The sample's subset: tumor region T5, tumor centre. The receptors come from a man aged 40-49 years with primary liver carcinoma and hepatitis B virus infection.

In its sample, this clonotype was seen many times. The rearrangement links TRBV7-9 to TRBJ2-6; D remains ambiguous. CDR3 size: 15 residues. Per the germline V gene, CDR1 is SEHNR and CDR2 is FQNEAQ (reference sequence). The V gene lost 5 bases and the J gene lost 0 bases, with 8 bases spanning the gap. Here the CDR3 reads CASSPTSSGANVLTF. In DNA form, the CDR3 reads TGTGCCAGCAGCCCAACGAGCTCTGGGGCCAACGTCCTGACTTTC.

About this clonotype itself: Here the CDR3 omits its conserved ending phenylalanine or tryptophan, so a read error is the likely source. V and J are TRBV29-1 and TRBJ2-5, with 7 bases identical to TRBD1. Unmatched junction bases numbered 9, after V lost 3 bases and J lost 2 bases. The CDR3 is 15 residues long. The germline CDR1 and CDR2 sequences are SQVTM and ANQGSEA. CDR3 sequence reads: CSVEPDRGRQETQYP. CDR3 coding DNA: TGCAGCGTTGAGCCCGATAGGGGGCGGCAAGAGACCCAGTACCCC.

The gene calls are TRBV6-2 or TRBV6-3 and TRBJ1-1; no clear D. Germline CDR1 is MNHEY and CDR2 is SVGEGT. V was clipped by 8 bases and J by 8 bases, with 12 bases between them. This CDR3 has 11 amino acids. The CDR3 protein is CASAQGTEAFF. The CDR3 coding sequence is TGTGCCAGCGCCCAAGGCACCGAAGCTTTCTTT.

Relative to its sample, this clonotype is medium-sized. The chain recombines TRBV5-1 with TRBJ1-2; no clear D gene. Germline V gives CDR1 SGHRS, CDR2 YFSETQ. The CDR3 has 13 amino acids. Trimming removed 1 base at V and 3 bases at J, with 7 bases between. The DNA for the CDR3 is TGCGCCAGCAGCTTGCTGTCGGACTATGGCTACACCTTC. Translation: CASSLLSDYGYTF.

As concerns this clonotype: One end of the junction varies from germline; a read error may be responsible. The CDR3: CSVEDGGDQFF. CDR3 sequence (DNA): TGTAGCGTTGAAGATGGAGGTGATCAGTTCTTC. The V call is TRBV29-1, the J call TRBJ2-1; D might be TRBD2 (5 bases). This CDR3 spans 11 amino acids. CDR1 is SQVTM, CDR2 ANQGSEA, per germline.

This clonotype appeared a single time. CDR3 in DNA: TGTGCCAGCAGCTTAGGTCTAGCAAATAGGCAGTTCTTC. Amino acids: CASSLGLANRQFF. This chain uses TRBV7-9 with TRBJ2-1; D might be TRBD2 (5 bases). Germline loops: CDR1 SEHNR, CDR2 FQNEAQ (reference sequence). V shed 1 base and J shed 12 bases, with 13 bases lying between them. The CDR3 is made up of 13 amino acids.

Remarks on this clonotype: The junction departs from germline at one end; a sequencing error may be responsible. The J gene is TRBJ2-1, the V gene TRBV6-1; perhaps TRBD1 as D (5 bases). This CDR3 spans 16 amino acids. CDR1 and CDR2 from the germline V gene are MNHNS and SASEGT. The CDR3: CASSDRTKGSYSEQFF. The CDR3 DNA follows: TGTGCCAGCAGTGACCGGACAAAAGGCTCCTACAGTGAGCAGTTCTTC.

The CDR3 region is CDGEERLSNEQFF. In DNA form, the CDR3 reads TGTGACGGCGAGGAGAGACTAAGCAATGAGCAGTTCTTC. The V and J genes are TRBV6-1 and TRBJ2-1; perhaps TRBD2 as D (5 bases). Germline values: CDR1 MNHNS, CDR2 SASEGT. The CDR3 extends over 13 amino acids.

V gene TRBV11-2 combines with J gene TRBJ2-5; D is ambiguous. Per germline, CDR1 SGHAT and CDR2 FQNNGV. The CDR3 covers 13 residues. V was pared by 9 bases and J by 2 bases, with 13 bases between. The DNA of the CDR3 is TGTGCCAGTGGACGGGTGCTGCAAGAGACCCAGTACTTC. This encodes CASGRVLQETQYF.

The chain is built from TRBV20-1 and TRBJ2-5; 9 positions agree with TRBD2. Trimming removed 7 bases from V and 5 bases from J; junction bases left unmatched: 14. The CDR3 sequence is 15 residues long. Per germline, CDR1 DFQATT and CDR2 SNEGSKA (reference sequence). The DNA of the CDR3 is TGCAGTGGGTGGGTGGCGGGAGGGCCGAGGGAGACCCAGTACTTC. The encoded protein is CSGWVAGGPRETQYF.

About this clonotype itself: In this CDR3 the conserved last residue, phenylalanine or tryptophan, is missing, so a read error is likely. The rearrangement links TRBV6-5 to TRBJ2-5, with no clear D. This CDR3 spans 17 amino acids. Germline CDR1 reads MNHEY; CDR2 reads SVGAGI. The DNA of the CDR3 is TGTGCCAGCAGTTACTCGAGTAGTGGCGAGTCCCAAGAGACTCAGTACTCC. It specifies CASSYSSSGESQETQYS.

Comment on this clonotype: Sequence at one end of the junction differs from germline and may be a read error. The V gene is TRBV11-2, the J gene TRBJ2-7; 9 positions agree with TRBD1. The CDR3 consists of 15 residues. In germline, CDR1 is SGHAT, CDR2 FQNNGV. CDR3 in amino acids: CAGSLRWTGENMQYF. The CDR3 bases are TGTGCCGGCAGCTTACGATGGACAGGGGAAAACATGCAGTACTTC.

Notes on this clonotype: The junction differs from germline at one of its ends, possibly a read error. This sequence joins TRBV29-1 and TRBJ2-7; tentatively, D is TRBD1 (6 bases). Germline V gene data show CDR1 as SQVTM and CDR2 as ANQGSEA. This CDR3 is built from 15 residues. As DNA, the CDR3 is TGCAACGTTGCAGGACCTGACAGGAATCTCTACGAGCAGTACTTC. It specifies CNVAGPDRNLYEQYF.

With regard to this clonotype: One end of the junction does not line up with germline, which may come from a read error. The chain recombines TRBV11-2 with TRBJ1-5; weak D call: TRBD1 (6 bases). The CDR3 sequence is 16 residues long. In germline, CDR1 is SGHAT, CDR2 FQNNGV. The CDR3 here is CASGLKGGLTNRPQHF. In DNA form, the CDR3 reads TGTGCCAGCGGCCTAAAAGGGGGACTGACGAATCGGCCCCAGCACTTT.

Remarks on this clonotype: A much larger clone lies one base from this, so it may be a read error. The rearrangement joins TRBV28 to TRBJ2-7; weak D call: TRBD1 (5 bases). The CDR3 has 15 amino acids. In germline, CDR1 is MDHEN, CDR2 SYDVKM. The CDR3 protein is CASSLTQASSYGQYF. CDR3 nucleotides: TGTGCCAGCAGTTTAACACAGGCCTCTTCCTACGGGCAGTACTTC.

CDR3 coding DNA: TGTGCCAGCAGTGGAGCGGTGGACGGTCAAGAGACCCAGTACTTC. Translated, it gives CASSGAVDGQETQYF. This sequence joins TRBV6-1 and TRBJ2-5; D is perhaps TRBD2 (5 bases). The germline gives CDR1 MNHNS, CDR2 SASEGT. The CDR3 covers 15 residues. Trimming removed 4 bases from V and 2 bases from J, with 14 bases in between.

This clonotype was seen many times. CDR3 sequence reads: CASSSWTSGLAKNIQYF. CDR3 nucleotides: TGTGCCAGCAGTTCCTGGACTAGCGGCCTAGCCAAAAACATTCAGTACTTC. The J gene is TRBJ2-4, the V gene TRBV28; 10 bases agree with TRBD2. The CDR3 loop spans 17 amino acids. V dropped 4 bases and J dropped 0; count of bases not matched to a gene: 6. Germline V lookup: CDR1 MDHEN, CDR2 SYDVKM. The whole variable domain, remainder taken from reference TRBV28 and TRBJ2-4, is DVKVTQSSRYLVKRTGEKVFLECVQDMDHENMFWYRQDPGLGLRLIYFSYDVKMKEKGDIPEGYSVSREKKERFSLILESASTNQTSMYLCASSSWTSGLAKNIQYFGAGTRLSVL.

To note about this clonotype: One end of the junction varies from germline; a read error may be responsible. The chain is built from TRBV11-1 and TRBJ2-1, with D perhaps TRBD2 (5 bases). The CDR3 totals 16 residues. Germline lookup yields CDR1 SGHAT and CDR2 FQDESV (reference sequence). As DNA, the CDR3 is TGTGCTAGCAACCCCCGGGTGGCGGACTCCTTCAATGAGCAGTTCTTC. Protein product: CASNPRVADSFNEQFF.